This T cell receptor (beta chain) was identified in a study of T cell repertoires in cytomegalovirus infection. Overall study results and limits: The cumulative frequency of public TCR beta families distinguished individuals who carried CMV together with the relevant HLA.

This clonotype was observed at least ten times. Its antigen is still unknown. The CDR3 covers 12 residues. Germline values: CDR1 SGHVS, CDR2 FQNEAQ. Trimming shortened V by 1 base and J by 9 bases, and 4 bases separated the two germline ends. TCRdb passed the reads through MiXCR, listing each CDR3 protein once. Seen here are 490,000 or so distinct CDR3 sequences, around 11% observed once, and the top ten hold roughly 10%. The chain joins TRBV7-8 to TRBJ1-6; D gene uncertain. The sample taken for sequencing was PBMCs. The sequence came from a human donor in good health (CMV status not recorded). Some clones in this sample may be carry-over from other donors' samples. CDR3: CASSLEISPLHF. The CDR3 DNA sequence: TGTGCCAGCAGCTTAGAAATTTCACCCCTCCACTTT.